Detailed here is one T cell receptor beta chain. The data were obtained in a study of cytotoxic CD8 clonotypes in ibrutinib-treated CLL. Study details: Partial response occurred in about 25 patients and complete response in 2; at median approximately 68 months, approximately 14 remained remitted and 12 progressed. Specimens for response were gathered following a median about 11 months of therapy, spanning 6 to 36. Across samples, productive templates numbered approximately 250,000 and productive rearrangements reached roughly 98,000 on average.

Cryopreserved PBMCs yielded approximately 2 micrograms of genomic DNA for TCR beta libraries. The repertoire was sequenced with immunoSEQ multiplex PCR; TCRdb's copy has only in-frame clones and lacks some. The repertoire includes around 250,000 clones, roughly 70% of them detected once, and approximately 15% sits in the top ten. This specimen was PBMCs, taken after 24 months of ibrutinib treatment. The source is a human donor with chronic lymphocytic leukemia.

CDR3 loop: CASSADRASNEQFF. For the CDR3, the DNA is TGTGCCAGCAGTGCGGACAGGGCCTCTAATGAGCAGTTCTTC. J is TRBJ2-1 and V is TRBV11-2, with 8 bases fitting TRBD1. The J segment lost 7 bases and the V segment lost 6 bases, leaving 8 bases of the junction unmatched. This CDR3 has 14 residues. CDR1 and CDR2 (germline): SGHAT, FQNNGV.